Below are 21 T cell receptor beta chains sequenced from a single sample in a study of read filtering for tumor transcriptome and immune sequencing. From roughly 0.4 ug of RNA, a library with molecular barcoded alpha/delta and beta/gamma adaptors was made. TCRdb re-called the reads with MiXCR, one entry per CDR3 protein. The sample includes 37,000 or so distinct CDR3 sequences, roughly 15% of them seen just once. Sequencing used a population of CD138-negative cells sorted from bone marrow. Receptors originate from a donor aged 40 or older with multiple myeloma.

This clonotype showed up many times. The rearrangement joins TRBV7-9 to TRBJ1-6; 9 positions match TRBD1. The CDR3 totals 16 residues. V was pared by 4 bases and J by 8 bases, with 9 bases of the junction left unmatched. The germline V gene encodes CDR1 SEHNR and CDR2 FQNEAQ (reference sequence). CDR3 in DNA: TGTGCCAGCAGCTCTGCACAGGGGGCCGGAGATTCACCCCTCCACTTT. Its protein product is CASSSAQGAGDSPLHF.

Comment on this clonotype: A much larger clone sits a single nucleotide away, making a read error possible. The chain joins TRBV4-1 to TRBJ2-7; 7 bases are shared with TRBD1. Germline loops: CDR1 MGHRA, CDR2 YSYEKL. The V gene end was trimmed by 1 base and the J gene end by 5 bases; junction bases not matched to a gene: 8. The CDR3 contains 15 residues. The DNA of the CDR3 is TGCGCCAGCAGCCAAGGCAACAGGGGAACCCACGAGCAGTACTTC. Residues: CASSQGNRGTHEQYF.

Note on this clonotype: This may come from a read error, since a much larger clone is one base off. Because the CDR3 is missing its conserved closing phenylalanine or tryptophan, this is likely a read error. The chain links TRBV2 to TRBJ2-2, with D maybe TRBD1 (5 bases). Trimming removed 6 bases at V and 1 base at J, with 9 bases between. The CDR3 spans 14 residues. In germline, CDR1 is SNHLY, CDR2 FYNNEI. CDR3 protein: CASRGLGNTGELFS. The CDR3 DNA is TGTGCCAGCAGGGGGCTGGGGAACACCGGGGAGCTGTTTTCT.

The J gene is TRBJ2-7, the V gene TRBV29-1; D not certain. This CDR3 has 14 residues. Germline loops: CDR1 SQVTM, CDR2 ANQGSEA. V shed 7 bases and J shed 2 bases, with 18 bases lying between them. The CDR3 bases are TGCAGCGCTACCCCCGGGCCGCCAACCTACGAGCAGTACTTC. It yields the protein CSATPGPPTYEQYF.

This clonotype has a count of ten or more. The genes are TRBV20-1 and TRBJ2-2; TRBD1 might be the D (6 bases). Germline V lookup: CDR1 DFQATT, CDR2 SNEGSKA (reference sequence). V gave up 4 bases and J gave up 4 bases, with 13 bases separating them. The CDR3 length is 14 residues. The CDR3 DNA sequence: TGCAGTGCTAAGGGGGTTCAGGGCACCGGGGAGCTGTTTTTT. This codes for CSAKGVQGTGELFF.

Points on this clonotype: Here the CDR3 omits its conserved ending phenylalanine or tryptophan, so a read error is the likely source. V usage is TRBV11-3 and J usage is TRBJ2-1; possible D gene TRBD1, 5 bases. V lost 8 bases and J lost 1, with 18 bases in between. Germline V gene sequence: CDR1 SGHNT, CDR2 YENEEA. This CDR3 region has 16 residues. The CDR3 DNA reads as TGTGCCAGCGGCTCACAGGCCTGGGGTTCCTACAATGAGCAGTTCTAC. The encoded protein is CASGSQAWGSYNEQFY.

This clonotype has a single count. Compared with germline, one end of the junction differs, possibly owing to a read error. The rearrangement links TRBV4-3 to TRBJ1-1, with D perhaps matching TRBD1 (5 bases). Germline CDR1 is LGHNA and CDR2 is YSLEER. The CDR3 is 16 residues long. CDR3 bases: TGCGCCGGCAGCCAGAACCTACAGGCGGGTGGCACTGAAGCTTTCTTT. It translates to CAGSQNLQAGGTEAFF.

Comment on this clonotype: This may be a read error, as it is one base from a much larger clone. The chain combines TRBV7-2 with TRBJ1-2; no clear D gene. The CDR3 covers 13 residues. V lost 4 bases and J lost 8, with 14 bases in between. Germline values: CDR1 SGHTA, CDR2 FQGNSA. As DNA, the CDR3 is TGTGCCAGCAGCTCCACCCCCGGTGGCGGCTACACCTTC. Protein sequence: CASSSTPGGGYTF. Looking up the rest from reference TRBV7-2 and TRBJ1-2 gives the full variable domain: GAGVSQSPSNKVTEKGKDVELRCDPISGHTALYWYRQSLGQGLEFLIYFQGNSAPDKSGLPSDRFSAERTGGSVSTLTIQRTQQEDSAVYLCASSSTPGGGYTFGSGTRLTVV.

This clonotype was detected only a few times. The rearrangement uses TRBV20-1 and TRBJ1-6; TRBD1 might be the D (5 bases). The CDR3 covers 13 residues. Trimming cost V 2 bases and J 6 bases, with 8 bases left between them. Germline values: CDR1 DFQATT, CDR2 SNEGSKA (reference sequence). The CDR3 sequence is CSARWDLNSPLHF. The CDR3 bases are TGCAGTGCTAGATGGGACCTTAATTCACCCCTCCACTTT.

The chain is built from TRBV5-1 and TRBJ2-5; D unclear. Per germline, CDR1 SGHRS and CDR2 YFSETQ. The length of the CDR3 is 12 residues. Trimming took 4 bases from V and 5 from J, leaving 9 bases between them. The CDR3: CASSDSEETQYF. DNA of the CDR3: TGCGCCAGCAGCGACTCAGAGGAGACCCAGTACTTC.

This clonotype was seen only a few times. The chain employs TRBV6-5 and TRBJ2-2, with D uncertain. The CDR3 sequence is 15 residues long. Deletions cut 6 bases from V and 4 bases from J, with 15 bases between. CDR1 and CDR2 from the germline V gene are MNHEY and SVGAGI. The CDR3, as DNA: TGTGCCAGCAGACTTGATGGGGTGGGCACCGGGGAGCTGTTTTTT. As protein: CASRLDGVGTGELFF.

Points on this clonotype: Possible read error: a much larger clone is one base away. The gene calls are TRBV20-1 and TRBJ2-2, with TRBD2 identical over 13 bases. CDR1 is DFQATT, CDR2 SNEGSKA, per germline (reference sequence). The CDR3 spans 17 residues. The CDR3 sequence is CSARGTSGRAGTGELYF. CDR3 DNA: TGCAGTGCTAGAGGCACTAGCGGGAGGGCCGGCACCGGGGAGCTGTATTTT.

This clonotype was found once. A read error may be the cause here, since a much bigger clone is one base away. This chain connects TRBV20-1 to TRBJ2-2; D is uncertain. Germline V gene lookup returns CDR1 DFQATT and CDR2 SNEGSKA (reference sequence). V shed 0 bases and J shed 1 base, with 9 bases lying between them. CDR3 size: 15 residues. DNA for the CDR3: TGCAGTGCTAGAGATGCAGTGAGGAACACCGGGGAGCTGTTTTTT. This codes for CSARDAVRNTGELFF.

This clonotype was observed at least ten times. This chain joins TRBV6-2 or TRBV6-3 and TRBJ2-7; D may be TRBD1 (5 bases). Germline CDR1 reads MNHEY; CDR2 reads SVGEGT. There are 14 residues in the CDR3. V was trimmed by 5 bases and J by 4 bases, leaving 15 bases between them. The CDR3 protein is CASSRGQGPYEQYF. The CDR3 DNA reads TGTGCCAGCAGTAGGGGCCAGGGTCCGTACGAGCAGTACTTC.

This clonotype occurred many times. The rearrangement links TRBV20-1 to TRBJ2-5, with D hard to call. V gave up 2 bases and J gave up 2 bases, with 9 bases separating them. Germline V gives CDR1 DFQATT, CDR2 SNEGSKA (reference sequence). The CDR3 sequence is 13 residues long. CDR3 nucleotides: TGCAGTGCTAGACTCCAGTTTCAAGAGACCCAGTACTTC. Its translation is CSARLQFQETQYF.

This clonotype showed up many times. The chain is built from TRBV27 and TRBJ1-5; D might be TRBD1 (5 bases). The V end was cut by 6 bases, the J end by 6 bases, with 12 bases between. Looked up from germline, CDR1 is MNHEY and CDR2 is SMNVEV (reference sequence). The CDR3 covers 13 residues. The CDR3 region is CASSNGGVQPQHF. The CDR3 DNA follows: TGTGCCAGCAGCAATGGGGGGGTTCAGCCCCAGCATTTT.

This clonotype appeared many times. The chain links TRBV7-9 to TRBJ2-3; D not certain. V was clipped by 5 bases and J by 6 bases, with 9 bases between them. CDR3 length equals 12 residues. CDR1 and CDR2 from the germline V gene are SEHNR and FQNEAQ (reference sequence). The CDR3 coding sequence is TGTGCCAGCAGCCAATCAAGGGATACGCAGTATTTT. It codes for CASSQSRDTQYF.

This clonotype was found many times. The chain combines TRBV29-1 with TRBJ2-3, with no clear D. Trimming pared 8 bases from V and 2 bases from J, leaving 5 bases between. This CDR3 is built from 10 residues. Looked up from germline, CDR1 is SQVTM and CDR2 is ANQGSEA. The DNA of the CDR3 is TGCAGCTCCTACACAGATACGCAGTATTTT. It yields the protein CSSYTDTQYF.

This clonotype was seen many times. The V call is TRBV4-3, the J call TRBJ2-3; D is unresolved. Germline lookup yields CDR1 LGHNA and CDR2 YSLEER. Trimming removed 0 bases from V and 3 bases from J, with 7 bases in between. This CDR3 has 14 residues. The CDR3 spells CASSQDTDTDTQYF. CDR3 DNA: TGCGCCAGCAGCCAAGATACGGATACAGATACGCAGTATTTT.

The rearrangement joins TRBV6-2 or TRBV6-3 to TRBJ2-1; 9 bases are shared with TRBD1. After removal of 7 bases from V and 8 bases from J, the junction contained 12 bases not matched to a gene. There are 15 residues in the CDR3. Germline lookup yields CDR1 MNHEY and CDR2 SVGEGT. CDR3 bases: TGTGCCAGCACTGAACAGGGGGCAAGGTACGATGAGCAGTTCTTC. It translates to CASTEQGARYDEQFF.

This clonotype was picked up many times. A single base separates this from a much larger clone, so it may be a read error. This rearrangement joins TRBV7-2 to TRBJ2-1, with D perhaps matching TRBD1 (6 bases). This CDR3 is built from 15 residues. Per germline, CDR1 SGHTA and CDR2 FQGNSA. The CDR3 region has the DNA TGTGCCAGCAGCTCCGGGACAACTTCTTACAATGAGCAGTCCTTC. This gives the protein CASSSGTTSYNEQSF.